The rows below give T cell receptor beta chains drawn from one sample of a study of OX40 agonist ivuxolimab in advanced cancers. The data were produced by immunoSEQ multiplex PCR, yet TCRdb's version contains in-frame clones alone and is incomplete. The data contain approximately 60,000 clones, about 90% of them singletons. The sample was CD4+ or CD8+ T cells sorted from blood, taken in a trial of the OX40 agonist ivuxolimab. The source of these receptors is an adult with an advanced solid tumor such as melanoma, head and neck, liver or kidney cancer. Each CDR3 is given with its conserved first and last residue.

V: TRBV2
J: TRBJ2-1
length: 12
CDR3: CAGGTLGNEQFF

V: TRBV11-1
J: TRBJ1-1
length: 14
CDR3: CASTLGESQGKAFF

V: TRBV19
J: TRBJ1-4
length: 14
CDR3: CATQEQGLSEKLFF

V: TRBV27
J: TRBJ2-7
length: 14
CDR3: CASSSHGLHYEQYF

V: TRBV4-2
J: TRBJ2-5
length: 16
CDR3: CASNIGRREIRKTQYF

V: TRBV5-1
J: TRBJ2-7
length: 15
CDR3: CASSLEGTGPAGQYF

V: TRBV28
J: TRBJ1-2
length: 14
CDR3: CASSIGGLYYGYTF

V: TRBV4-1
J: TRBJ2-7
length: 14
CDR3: CASSQDRGPGEQYF

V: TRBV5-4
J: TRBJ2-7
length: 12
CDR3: CASSSTDGEQYF

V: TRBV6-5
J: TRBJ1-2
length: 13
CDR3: CASSLAATYGYTF

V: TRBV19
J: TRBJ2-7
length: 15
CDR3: CASSIRGQGYGEQYF

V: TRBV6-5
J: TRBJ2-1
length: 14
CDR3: CASSYGARFDEQFF

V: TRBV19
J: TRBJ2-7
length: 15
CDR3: CASSESTGNSYEQYF

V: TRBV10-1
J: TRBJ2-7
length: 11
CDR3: CASSESGEQYF

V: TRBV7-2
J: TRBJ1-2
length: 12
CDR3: CASSLTFGGYTF

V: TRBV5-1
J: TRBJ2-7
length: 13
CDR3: CASSREERAEQYF

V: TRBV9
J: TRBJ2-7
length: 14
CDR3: CASSLGTLTREQYF

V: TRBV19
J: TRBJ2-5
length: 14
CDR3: CATKPAGVGETQYF

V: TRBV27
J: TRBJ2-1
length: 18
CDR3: CASSWTRAGGLSYNEQFF

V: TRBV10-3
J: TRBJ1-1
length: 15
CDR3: CASTAVKTANTEAFF

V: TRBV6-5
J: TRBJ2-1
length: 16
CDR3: CASSYSTLISYNEQFF

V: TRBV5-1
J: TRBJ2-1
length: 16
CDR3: CASSPTGTGDYNEQFF

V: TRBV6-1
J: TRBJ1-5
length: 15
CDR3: CASRETVLSNQPQHF

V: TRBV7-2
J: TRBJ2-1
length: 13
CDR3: CASSLGYRDEQFF

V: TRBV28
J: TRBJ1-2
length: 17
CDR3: CASGKERGPRLNYGYTF

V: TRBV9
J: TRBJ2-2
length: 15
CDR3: CASSVDRGRTGELFF

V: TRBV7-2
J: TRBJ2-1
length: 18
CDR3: CASSLEGTPGLAGIEQFF

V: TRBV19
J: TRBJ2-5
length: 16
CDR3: CASSIRPSGSGETQYF

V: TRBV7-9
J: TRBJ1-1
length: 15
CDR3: CASSHPGTLNTEAFF

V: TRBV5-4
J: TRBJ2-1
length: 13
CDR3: CASSSGWANEQFF

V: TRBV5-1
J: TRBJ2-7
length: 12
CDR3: CASSSTIGEQYF

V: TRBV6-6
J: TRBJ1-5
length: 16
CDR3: CASTQGRFNSNQPQHF